These 23 T cell receptor beta chains were all obtained from the same sample, sequenced in a study of spatial heterogeneity in lung cancer. The time point was: sample taken at primary tumor resection. The study sequenced unsorted whole RNA from tumor, nontumor lung or frozen PBMC. TCRdb passed the 5' RACE reads through MiXCR, listing each CDR3 protein once. The top ten clones hold approximately 22% of a sample with a few thousand distinct CDR3 sequences, about 18% of them seen once. This material consisted of normal lung tissue next to the tumor, taken at surgery. These TCRs come from a male donor with early-stage non-small cell lung cancer.

About this clonotype itself: The library was designed around alpha chains, so this beta chain is a stray read whose abundance carries little weight. The V gene is TRBV29-1, the J gene TRBJ2-7, with 12 bases fitting TRBD2. The CDR3 is 16 residues long. The germline V gene has CDR1 SQVTM and CDR2 ANQGSEA. V gave up 5 bases and J gave up 2 bases; unmatched junction bases: 10. CDR3 residues: CSVTGTSGHNAYEQYF. DNA of the CDR3: TGCAGCGTTACCGGGACTAGCGGGCATAACGCCTACGAGCAGTACTTC.

This clonotype counts as medium-sized. A library prepared for alpha chains yielded this beta chain as an off-target read; its size is of little meaning. The chain combines TRBV28 with TRBJ2-1; TRBD2 agrees at 9 bases. Germline lookup yields CDR1 MDHEN and CDR2 SYDVKM. The CDR3 length is 17 residues. V lost 4 bases and J lost 6; bases outside the gene matches: 13. The CDR3 sequence is CASSSPGARGGSNEQFF. In DNA form, the CDR3 reads TGTGCCAGCAGTTCCCCGGGAGCGCGGGGGGGGTCCAATGAGCAGTTCTTC.

Note on this clonotype: A library made for alpha chains picked up this beta chain off target, so its size means little. This chain links TRBV6-2 or TRBV6-3 with TRBJ2-7; D is undetermined. Germline CDR1 MNHEY, CDR2 SVGEGT. The CDR3 spans 15 residues. Trimming stripped 2 bases from V and 0 bases from J, with 11 bases between. The CDR3 DNA is TGTGCCAGCAGTTACCCCCTGGCAAGCTCCTACGAGCAGTACTTC. The encoded protein is CASSYPLASSYEQYF.

In its sample, this clonotype ranks as medium-sized (0.01 to 0.1%). With the library built for alpha chains, this beta chain is off target and its frequency is not meaningful. The rearrangement links TRBV28 to TRBJ1-6, with TRBD1 identical over 7 bases. The CDR3 covers 13 residues. Germline assignment: CDR1 MDHEN and CDR2 SYDVKM. V dropped 2 bases and J dropped 15; count of bases not matched to a gene: 7. This CDR3 is CASSLGTDRVLHF. CDR3 bases: TGTGCCAGCAGTTTAGGGACAGACAGGGTCCTCCACTTT.

This clonotype was observed a few times. Little can be read into the size of this beta chain, an off-target read in a library designed for alpha chains. The chain's CDR3 is CSARDPSTTDTQYF. CDR3 nucleotide sequence: TGCAGTGCACGGGACCCCTCCACAACAGATACGCAGTATTTT. The genes are TRBV20-1 and TRBJ2-3; tentatively, D is TRBD1 or TRBD2 (5 bases each). The V and J ends lost 6 bases and 3 bases respectively, with 16 bases between them. CDR1 and CDR2 (germline): DFQATT, SNEGSKA (reference sequence). CDR3 length equals 14 residues.

This clonotype rates as medium-sized. This beta chain appears as a stray read in a library generated for alpha chains; its size is not informative. The rearrangement links TRBV2 to TRBJ2-3; the match to TRBD2 covers 11 bases. The CDR3 covers 17 residues. Germline CDR1 SNHLY, CDR2 FYNNEI. The ends lost 5 bases at V and 2 bases at J; junction bases unmatched: 9. The CDR3, as DNA: TGTGCCAGCAGTTCTCTTGCGACTAGCGGGAACACAGATACGCAGTATTTT. This encodes CASSSLATSGNTDTQYF.

In its sample, this clonotype is medium-sized. Since the library was made to target alpha chains, this beta chain is a stray read and its abundance is not meaningful. The CDR3 reads CASSLDRGTGKLFF. DNA for the CDR3: TGCGCCAGCAGCCTTGACAGGGGGACAGGAAAACTGTTTTTT. V usage is TRBV4-1 and J usage is TRBJ1-4; 9 bases align to TRBD1. From germline, CDR1 is MGHRA and CDR2 YSYEKL. There are 14 residues in the CDR3. V lost 4 bases, J lost 10 bases, and 7 bases stayed unmatched.

This clonotype is medium-sized. The library was built for alpha chains, so this beta chain is an off-target read and its size means little. The chain joins TRBV9 to TRBJ2-1; the match to TRBD1 covers 9 bases. The V segment lost 4 bases and the J segment 8 bases; nucleotides outside the gene matches: 10. The CDR3 runs 15 residues. Looked up from germline, CDR1 is SGDLS and CDR2 is YYNGEE. Here the CDR3 DNA reads TGTGCCAGCAGCCCTCAAGGGACAGGGATTGATGAGCAGTTCTTC. This gives the protein CASSPQGTGIDEQFF.

This clonotype was seen more than once but under ten times. The size of this beta chain means little, since it is a stray read in a library made for alpha chains. The DNA of the CDR3 is TGTGCCAGCAGACTAGGACACGCGGGCGGGGAGCTGTTTTTT. Translating it yields CASRLGHAGGELFF. The chain uses TRBV12-3 or TRBV12-4 and TRBJ2-2; D tentatively fits TRBD1 or TRBD2 (5 bases each). The CDR3 covers 14 residues. V gave up 6 bases and J gave up 7 bases, with 15 bases separating them.

As regards this clonotype: This beta chain turned up in a library designed for alpha chains; as an off-target read, its abundance says little. The V gene is TRBV11-2, the J gene TRBJ2-1; D perhaps matches TRBD2 (6 bases). This CDR3 is 12 amino acids long. Per the germline V gene, CDR1 is SGHAT and CDR2 is FQNNGV. V gave up 6 bases and J gave up 7 bases, with 10 bases separating them. The CDR3 DNA is TGTGCCAGCAGTCAGACTAGGAATGAGCAGTTCTTC. This codes for CASSQTRNEQFF.

This clonotype was counted many times. This beta chain came through as a stray read in a library set up for alpha chains, and its size says little. The V gene is TRBV28, the J gene TRBJ2-7; TRBD1 aligns across 7 bases. The V and J ends lost 3 bases and 2 bases, in that order; junction bases with no gene match: 10. Germline V gives CDR1 MDHEN, CDR2 SYDVKM. The CDR3 is made up of 16 amino acids. Written as DNA, the CDR3 is TGTGCCAGCAGTTTCAATCGGGACAGATCCACCTACGAGCAGTACTTC. Protein: CASSFNRDRSTYEQYF.

On this clonotype itself: This beta chain came through as a stray read in a library set up for alpha chains, and its size says little. The chain combines TRBV20-1 with TRBJ2-5; unclear D gene. The CDR3 covers 12 residues. Trimming removed 2 bases at V and 0 bases at J, with 4 bases between. Germline V CDR1 and CDR2: DFQATT, SNEGSKA (reference sequence). This CDR3 is CSARQYQETQYF. For the CDR3, the DNA is TGCAGTGCTAGACAGTACCAAGAGACCCAGTACTTC.

This clonotype is deemed medium-sized. For a library built for alpha chains, this beta chain is a stray read; little rests on its size. J is TRBJ2-5 and V is TRBV7-2; either TRBD1 or TRBD2 may supply D (5 bases each). This CDR3 contains 15 residues. Per germline, CDR1 SGHTA and CDR2 FQGNSA. Trimming stripped 1 base from V and 5 bases from J, with 14 bases between. CDR3 nucleotides: TGTGCCAGCAGCTTAGTGGCTGGCAGGGACGAGACCCAGTACTTC. Translating it yields CASSLVAGRDETQYF.

This clonotype is medium-sized within its sample. The library was designed around alpha chains, so this beta chain is a stray read whose abundance carries little weight. V is TRBV5-1 and J is TRBJ2-3, with 8 bases that match TRBD1. J gave up 3 bases and V 4 bases, and 10 bases lay outside the gene matches. Germline CDR1 reads SGHRS; CDR2 reads YFSETQ. The CDR3 is made up of 16 amino acids. The CDR3 loop reads CASSPDVWTGTDTQYF. CDR3 coding DNA: TGCGCCAGCAGCCCTGACGTATGGACAGGGACAGATACGCAGTATTTT.

This clonotype was observed a single time. This beta chain was picked up by a library intended for alpha chains and is off target, so its count carries little meaning. The J gene is TRBJ2-1, the V gene TRBV5-1, with TRBD2 identical over 11 bases. The CDR3 contains 16 residues. Germline V gene lookup returns CDR1 SGHRS and CDR2 YFSETQ. With 4 bases clipped from V and 0 bases from J, the junction kept 3 bases outside the gene matches. CDR3 protein: CASSLTSGSSYNEQFF. Written as DNA, the CDR3 is TGCGCCAGCAGCCTAACTAGCGGGAGCTCCTACAATGAGCAGTTCTTC.

In this sample, this clonotype is medium-sized. This beta chain is an off-target read within a library intended for alpha chains, so its frequency means little. The chain combines TRBV27 with TRBJ1-4, with D hard to call. This CDR3 is 14 amino acids long. Germline-derived CDR1 and CDR2 are MNHEY and SMNVEV (reference sequence). V was cut by 2 bases and J by 7 bases, with 11 bases left in between. CDR3 coding DNA: TGTGCCAGCAGTTTACGCGTATTGGGTGAAAAACTGTTTTTT. It yields the protein CASSLRVLGEKLFF.

This clonotype is medium-sized in the sample. This beta chain is a stray read from a library made for alpha chains; its abundance is not meaningful. This rearrangement joins TRBV28 to TRBJ2-1; TRBD2 matches 10 bases. This CDR3 is built from 18 residues. V shed 5 bases, J shed 0 bases, and the junction held 10 bases outside the gene matches. Germline loops: CDR1 MDHEN, CDR2 SYDVKM. CDR3 in amino acids: CASSGSGGDFSSYNEQFF. CDR3 coding DNA: TGTGCCAGCAGTGGGAGCGGGGGGGATTTCAGCTCCTACAATGAGCAGTTCTTC.

This clonotype rates as medium-sized. This beta chain is a stray sequence in a library constructed for alpha chains; its clone size is not meaningful. The chain joins TRBV20-1 to TRBJ2-2; TRBD1 matches at 8 bases. CDR3 length: 13 amino acids. CDR1 is DFQATT and CDR2 is SNEGSKA in the germline V gene (reference sequence). The V segment lost 7 bases and the J segment 3 bases; nucleotides outside the gene matches: 4. The CDR3 DNA is TGCAGTGTAGACAGGGGAGACACCGGGGAGCTGTTTTTT. It specifies CSVDRGDTGELFF.

Relative to its sample, this clonotype is medium-sized. This beta chain lies outside the target of a library built for alpha chains; its clone size means little. The chain is built from TRBV4-2 and TRBJ2-2; weak D call: TRBD2 (5 bases). Germline V gene data show CDR1 as LGHNA and CDR2 as YNFKEQ. This CDR3 is built from 15 residues. The V end was cut by 2 bases, the J end by 1 base, with 8 bases between. The CDR3 coding sequence is TGTGCCAGCAGCCAAAGAAGCGGGAACACCGGGGAGCTGTTTTTT. Protein sequence: CASSQRSGNTGELFF.

This clonotype was observed a handful of times. Because the library targeted alpha chains, this beta chain is an off-target read whose size means little. V is TRBV30 and J is TRBJ1-1, with D hard to call. V was cut by 3 bases and J by 1 base, with 12 bases left in between. The CDR3 is made up of 14 amino acids. Germline-derived CDR1 and CDR2 are GTSNPN and SVGIG (reference sequence). CDR3 DNA sequence: TGTGCCTGGAGACTCGGGCAACCGAACACTGAAGCTTTCTTT. Translating gives CAWRLGQPNTEAFF.

This clonotype is labeled as medium-sized. This beta chain turned up in a library designed for alpha chains; as an off-target read, its abundance says little. The chain combines TRBV20-1 with TRBJ2-1, with 10 positions matching TRBD2. Unmatched junction bases numbered 10, after V lost 5 bases and J lost 6 bases. This CDR3 is built from 15 residues. CDR1 is DFQATT and CDR2 is SNEGSKA in the germline V gene (reference sequence). In nucleotides, the CDR3 is TGCAGTGCTTTTGGGGGACTAGCGAACGGCAATGAGCAGTTCTTC. Its translation: CSAFGGLANGNEQFF.

This clonotype has just a few counts. The library was prepared for alpha chains; this beta chain is a stray read, so its frequency means little. The chain couples TRBV2 to TRBJ2-7, with TRBD2 matching 8 bases. The CDR3 extends over 14 amino acids. Germline V gene sequence: CDR1 SNHLY, CDR2 FYNNEI. Losses at the gene ends were 6 bases for V and 4 bases for J; bases not matched to a gene: 8. The CDR3 region has the DNA TGTGCCAGCAGCGGACTTGTAGCGGGGTACGAGCAGTACTTC. Translation gives CASSGLVAGYEQYF. Variable domain in full (rest from reference TRBV2 and TRBJ2-7): EPEVTQTPSHQVTQMGQEVILRCVPISNHLYFYWYRQILGQKVEFLVSFYNNEISEKSEIFDDQFSVERPDGSNFTLKIRSTKLEDSAMYFCASSGLVAGYEQYFGPGTRLTVT.

Comments on this clonotype: A library made for alpha chains picked up this beta chain off target, so its size means little. The chain employs TRBV2 and TRBJ2-5, with D perhaps matching TRBD2 (5 bases). Trimming took off 7 bases at V and 2 bases at J, with 11 bases between the two ends. The CDR3 spans 13 residues. Germline assignment: CDR1 SNHLY and CDR2 FYNNEI. Here the CDR3 DNA reads TGTGCCAGCAACCGGGGAGTACAAGAGACCCAGTACTTC. This translates into CASNRGVQETQYF.